The 30 T cell receptor beta chains below all came from one sample that was sequenced in a study of T-cell memory formation after mild COVID-19. TCRdb redid the calling of the 5' RACE reads with MiXCR, one entry per CDR3 protein. The sample comprises 350,000 to 500,000 distinct CDR3 sequences, 20% of which are singletons, and around 8% rests with the top ten. Sequencing input: PBMCs or a T cell subset sorted from them (not recorded which). The source is an adult woman who had mild COVID-19 (a few samples of this study predate the infection). Cell type and time point are not known.

The rearrangement links TRBV7-9 to TRBJ1-4; D is perhaps TRBD1 (6 bases). V gave up 7 bases and J gave up 3 bases, with 12 bases separating them. There are 14 residues in the CDR3. Germline lookup yields CDR1 SEHNR and CDR2 FQNEAQ (reference sequence). The DNA of the CDR3 is TGTGCCAGCAAAGGGGGGGCAGCTAATGAAAAACTGTTTTTT. It codes for CASKGGAANEKLFF.

About this clonotype itself: Germline and junction disagree at one end, which may indicate a read error. The genes are TRBV7-9 and TRBJ1-1; TRBD1 agrees at 9 bases. There are 11 residues in the CDR3. Germline V gene lookup returns CDR1 SEHNR and CDR2 FQNEAQ (reference sequence). The CDR3 loop reads CASSLGQGAAF. The CDR3 DNA reads as TGTGCCAGCAGCTTGGGACAGGGAGCTGCCTTT.

There are a few counts of this clonotype. For the CDR3, the DNA is TGTGCCATCAGTGATGTGGGCGCCGGAAACACCATATATTTT. This translates into CAISDVGAGNTIYF. The genes are TRBV10-3 and TRBJ1-3, with no clear D. The CDR3 spans 14 residues. CDR1 is ENHRY and CDR2 is SYGVKD in the germline V gene. Trimming stripped 3 bases from V and 4 bases from J, with 10 bases between.

The chain has TRBV5-1 and TRBJ2-3, with 7 bases matching TRBD1. Germline V lookup: CDR1 SGHRS, CDR2 YFSETQ. Losses at the gene ends were 4 bases for V and 1 base for J; bases not matched to a gene: 6. The CDR3 consists of 15 residues. DNA for the CDR3: TGCGCCAGCAGCGTGAACAGGGGCGGCACAGATACGCAGTATTTT. Protein product: CASSVNRGGTDTQYF.

This chain uses TRBV15 with TRBJ1-5; 7 bases align to TRBD1. Germline V CDR1 and CDR2: LNHNV, YYDKDF (reference sequence). The CDR3 is 14 amino acids. The trim removed 7 bases at V and 7 bases at J, leaving 10 bases unmatched. CDR3 amino acids: CATNEDRMSQPQHF. The CDR3 DNA follows: TGTGCCACCAATGAGGACAGGATGAGCCAGCCCCAGCATTTT.

With regard to this clonotype: A much larger clone differs by one base, so this may be a read error. The J gene is TRBJ2-7, the V gene TRBV7-9; 10 bases agree with TRBD1. Germline V gene lookup returns CDR1 SEHNR and CDR2 FQNEAQ (reference sequence). There are 14 residues in the CDR3. J was trimmed by 5 bases and V by 4 bases; bases with no gene match: 5. The CDR3 DNA follows: TGTGCCAGCAGCTCCGGGACAGGGGTCCACGAGCAGTACTTC. Protein: CASSSGTGVHEQYF.

This clonotype was counted ten times or more. The chain's CDR3 is CASSLDGMNTEAFF. The CDR3, as DNA: TGCGCCAGCAGCTTGGATGGGATGAACACTGAAGCTTTCTTT. This rearrangement joins TRBV5-1 to TRBJ1-1; D not certain. The CDR3 length is 14 residues. The V gene's germline CDR1 is SGHRS and CDR2 YFSETQ. Trimming shortened V by 0 bases and J by 0 bases, and 6 bases separated the two germline ends.

There are a few counts of this clonotype. The chain employs TRBV7-9 and TRBJ2-7, with 7 bases aligning to TRBD1. Germline values: CDR1 SEHNR, CDR2 FQNEAQ (reference sequence). V lost 4 bases to trimming and J lost 2 bases; unmatched junction nucleotides: 8. The CDR3 runs to 15 residues. The CDR3 spells CASSSKRGPAYEQYF. CDR3 sequence (DNA): TGTGCCAGCAGCTCTAAGAGGGGGCCCGCCTACGAGCAGTACTTC.

This chain uses TRBV5-6 with TRBJ1-5; no clear D gene. The CDR3 sequence is 12 residues long. V dropped 0 bases and J dropped 6 bases, with 4 bases sitting between them. Germline V gene lookup returns CDR1 SGHDT and CDR2 YYEEEE. The CDR3 reads CASSLASQPQHF. The CDR3 DNA is TGTGCCAGCAGCTTGGCCAGTCAGCCCCAGCATTTT.

This chain uses TRBV15 with TRBJ1-4; D not resolved. The CDR3 runs to 12 residues. Trimming took off 1 base at V and 5 bases at J, with 2 bases between the two ends. The V gene's germline CDR1 is LNHNV and CDR2 YYDKDF (reference sequence). DNA of the CDR3: TGTGCCACCAGCAGAGGAAATGAAAAACTGTTTTTT. Protein product: CATSRGNEKLFF.

The chain uses TRBV20-1 and TRBJ1-1; 7 bases match TRBD1. The CDR3 is 14 amino acids. V gave up 5 bases and J gave up 5 bases; unmatched junction bases: 11. Germline V gene data show CDR1 as DFQATT and CDR2 as SNEGSKA (reference sequence). CDR3 nucleotides: TGCAGTGCTTTAAGCCCGACAGGGAGGACTGAAGCTTTCTTT. Protein product: CSALSPTGRTEAFF.

This clonotype was seen repeatedly, ten times or more. The rearrangement uses TRBV7-8 and TRBJ1-1; D remains ambiguous. CDR3 size: 13 residues. The ends were cut back, 6 bases at V and 3 bases at J, with 11 bases in the middle. Germline V lookup: CDR1 SGHVS, CDR2 FQNEAQ. CDR3 DNA: TGTGCCAGCAGTCCGCAGCCGGACACTGAAGCTTTCTTT. Its protein product is CASSPQPDTEAFF.

This clonotype was seen more than once but under ten times. The V call is TRBV20-1, the J call TRBJ2-5; 13 positions agree with TRBD2. The CDR3 runs to 14 residues. Germline V CDR1 and CDR2: DFQATT, SNEGSKA (reference sequence). The junction had 3 bases not matched to a gene; V was cut back by 3 bases and J by 5 bases. CDR3 sequence reads: CSASGLAGVETQYF. CDR3 bases: TGCAGTGCTAGTGGACTAGCGGGGGTGGAGACCCAGTACTTC.

The chain recombines TRBV5-1 with TRBJ2-5; the match to TRBD2 covers 13 bases. Germline assignment: CDR1 SGHRS and CDR2 YFSETQ. The J segment lost 5 bases and the V segment lost 4 bases, leaving 8 bases of the junction unmatched. There are 16 residues in the CDR3. This CDR3 is CASSMETSGGLETQYF. The CDR3 nucleotides are TGCGCCAGCAGCATGGAGACTAGCGGGGGGTTGGAGACCCAGTACTTC.

The rearrangement uses TRBV12-3 or TRBV12-4 and TRBJ1-2; 7 nucleotides agree with TRBD1. V was pared by 1 base and J by 5 bases, with 7 bases of the junction left unmatched. The CDR3 extends over 15 amino acids. The CDR3 loop reads CASSLGSGTAYGYTF. The CDR3, as DNA: TGTGCCAGCAGTTTAGGGTCCGGGACAGCTTATGGCTACACCTTC.

DNA for the CDR3: TGCAGTGCTAGAGTGTTGGGGCTAGCGAGGGGAGAGACCCAGTACTTC. Its protein is CSARVLGLARGETQYF. V usage is TRBV20-1 and J usage is TRBJ2-5; weak D call: TRBD2 (6 bases). V lost 1 base to trimming and J lost 4 bases, with 19 bases between them. The CDR3 has 16 amino acids. CDR1 DFQATT and CDR2 SNEGSKA come from the germline V gene (reference sequence).

This clonotype was recorded a few times. The rearrangement links TRBV29-1 to TRBJ2-7; a weak D match, TRBD1 (6 bases). Germline CDR1 is SQVTM and CDR2 is ANQGSEA. Trimming cost V 0 bases and J 6 bases, with 15 bases left between them. The CDR3 is 14 amino acids. CDR3 amino acids: CSVEEQGLSGEQYF. CDR3 DNA sequence: TGCAGCGTTGAAGAACAGGGTCTCTCCGGCGAGCAGTACTTC.

This clonotype was seen once. This chain joins TRBV19 and TRBJ1-5, with a possible D match to TRBD1 (5 bases). CDR1 is LNHDA, CDR2 SQIVND, per germline (reference sequence). V was trimmed by 3 bases and J by 1 base, leaving 10 bases between them. CDR3 length equals 15 residues. The CDR3: CASSIPGGSNQPQHF. CDR3 bases: TGTGCCAGTAGTATCCCCGGGGGAAGCAATCAGCCCCAGCATTTT.

The chain links TRBV6-2 or TRBV6-3 to TRBJ2-7; D is ambiguous. From germline, CDR1 is MNHEY and CDR2 SVGEGT. The CDR3 extends over 14 amino acids. V lost 2 bases and J 6 bases, leaving 14 bases between the germline ends. This CDR3 reads CASSYVPVIGEQYF. The CDR3 DNA reads TGTGCCAGCAGTTACGTGCCCGTCATAGGCGAGCAGTACTTC.

The V gene is TRBV5-6, the J gene TRBJ2-1, with D uncertain. Germline CDR1 reads SGHDT; CDR2 reads YYEEEE. V was pared by 3 bases and J by 12 bases, with 10 bases between. This CDR3 has 11 residues. The CDR3 region has the DNA TGTGCCAGCAGCTCAAGTACCCTGCAGTTCTTC. Translating it yields CASSSSTLQFF.

The J gene is TRBJ1-2, the V gene TRBV2, with D perhaps matching TRBD1 (6 bases). The CDR3 has 13 residues. Germline CDR1 reads SNHLY; CDR2 reads FYNNEI. V shed 2 bases and J shed 8 bases, with 12 bases lying between them. This CDR3 is CASSELGAWGYTF. CDR3 coding DNA: TGTGCCAGCAGTGAACTGGGGGCATGGGGCTACACCTTC.

This clonotype has only a few counts. This chain links TRBV4-1 with TRBJ1-4; maybe TRBD1 (6 bases). Germline V gene lookup returns CDR1 MGHRA and CDR2 YSYEKL. Trimming pared 7 bases from V and 8 bases from J, leaving 17 bases between. The CDR3 covers 14 residues. CDR3 nucleotide sequence: TGCGCCAGCACCGCCGGGACATCTCGGGAAAAACTGTTTTTT. Protein sequence: CASTAGTSREKLFF.

In its sample, this clonotype was seen many times. The gene calls are TRBV9 and TRBJ2-5; the D gene is possibly TRBD1 (5 bases). The ends were cut back, 4 bases at V and 4 bases at J, with 14 bases in the middle. CDR1 and CDR2 from the germline V gene are SGDLS and YYNGEE. The CDR3 is 14 amino acids. The CDR3 sequence is CASSPLLGAETQYF. The CDR3 nucleotides are TGTGCCAGCAGCCCCCTTTTAGGGGCAGAGACCCAGTACTTC.

This rearrangement joins TRBV7-3 to TRBJ2-1; D ambiguous. The V gene lost 4 bases and the J gene lost 0 bases, with 10 bases spanning the gap. This CDR3 comprises 15 residues. Germline values: CDR1 SGHTA, CDR2 FQGTGA. CDR3 loop: CASSSFAYSYNEQFF. Written as DNA, the CDR3 is TGTGCCAGCAGCTCCTTTGCGTACTCCTACAATGAGCAGTTCTTC. Drawing the rest from reference TRBV7-3 and TRBJ2-1, the complete variable domain is GAGVSQTPSNKVTEKGKYVELRCDPISGHTALYWYRQSLGQGPEFLIYFQGTGAADDSGLPNDRFFAVRPEGSVSTLKIQRTERGDSAVYLCASSSFAYSYNEQFFGPGTRLTVL.

This chain's CDR3 is CASSLSSASGRGQYF. Written as DNA, the CDR3 is TGTGCCAGCAGCTTAAGTTCGGCGTCAGGCCGAGGGCAGTACTTC. V is TRBV11-2 and J is TRBJ2-7; D call uncertain. Germline V gene data show CDR1 as SGHAT and CDR2 as FQNNGV. Trimming took off 2 bases at V and 9 bases at J, with 20 bases between the two ends. The CDR3 covers 15 residues.

The rearrangement joins TRBV20-1 to TRBJ2-3; 7 bases line up with TRBD2. There are 15 residues in the CDR3. J lost 2 bases, V lost 4 bases, and 9 bases had no gene match. Germline V gives CDR1 DFQATT, CDR2 SNEGSKA (reference sequence). The CDR3 here is CSATVSGQVTDTQYF. CDR3 nucleotide sequence: TGCAGTGCTACCGTTAGCGGGCAGGTCACAGATACGCAGTATTTT.

This clonotype was found a few times. The V and J genes are TRBV20-1 and TRBJ2-1, with TRBD2 identical over 12 bases. This CDR3 is built from 15 residues. Germline-derived CDR1 and CDR2 are DFQATT and SNEGSKA (reference sequence). Trimming at V came to 6 bases and at J to 7 bases, leaving 10 bases not matched to a gene. The CDR3 is CSAPLAGGPFNEQFF. The CDR3 DNA sequence: TGCAGTGCCCCACTAGCGGGAGGCCCTTTTAATGAGCAGTTCTTC.

The J gene is TRBJ1-5, the V gene TRBV24-1; D not resolved. Germline CDR1 KGHDR, CDR2 SFDVKD. This CDR3 is built from 15 residues. With 2 bases removed from V and 1 base from J, the gap between germline ends came to 8 bases. The CDR3 bases are TGTGCCACCAGTGATTCCCTGTACAGCAATCAGCCCCAGCATTTT. Protein: CATSDSLYSNQPQHF.

This clonotype was counted a single time. The chain combines TRBV24-1 with TRBJ2-2, with 8 bases that match TRBD1. CDR3 length: 17 residues. Trimming took 0 bases from V and 6 from J; bases not matched to a gene: 8. Per germline, CDR1 KGHDR and CDR2 SFDVKD. The CDR3 DNA follows: TGTGCCACCAGTGATTTGAGCCAGGGGGCCGGAGCCGGGGAGCTGTTTTTT. Translated, it gives CATSDLSQGAGAGELFF.

This clonotype has more than one count but fewer than ten. The chain uses TRBV20-1 and TRBJ2-3, with D maybe TRBD2 (5 bases). The CDR3 has 13 residues. CDR1 and CDR2 from the germline V gene are DFQATT and SNEGSKA (reference sequence). V dropped 6 bases and J dropped 2 bases, with 12 bases sitting between them. This CDR3 is CSAPPDFTDTQYF. The DNA for the CDR3 is TGCAGTGCCCCTCCGGACTTCACAGATACGCAGTATTTT.